This TCR beta chain originates from a study of identical twins (TCRdb year 2016). Regarding the research as a whole: To test whether fetal clonotypes persist, the study used deep sequencing on TCR alpha and beta repertoires from monozygotic twins, unrelated adults of various ages, and cord blood. To rule out contamination, the twin experiments were replicated at different times with different library preparation protocols.

Receptors were amplified or captured by 5' RACE. Sequencing took place on an Illumina HiSeq 2000. Template switching introduced a universal primer binding site; the final cDNA contained a unique molecular identifier, enabling accurate counting of TCR cDNA molecules. Specific primers in the conserved constant-segment region were used to synthesize first-strand cDNA for the TCR alpha and beta chains. To control for contamination, every cDNA library carried two barcodes: a SMART-Mk sample barcode plus Illumina barcodes. TruSeq adapter sequences and Illumina sample barcodes were added in two successive PCR steps. The TCR alpha and beta cDNA libraries were sequenced on the Illumina HiSeq platform using custom primers. On the study's bioinformatics: MiGEC was used to process raw reads and extract unique molecular identifiers, and MiXCR was used to find CDR3 positions. Recombination models were inferred per individual with the repgenHMM and IGoR tools using an EM algorithm. The tcR package in R was used for shared clonotype analysis, with sharing normalized by the product of cloneset sizes. Out-of-frame nonproductive sequences were analyzed to study raw recombination free of thymic and clonal selection effects. In-frame beta chains were kept once TCRdb had trimmed the public reads at Q25 with fastp and called clones with MiXCR. Rows with one shared CDR3 protein collapse into an entry with the most common genes and DNA. These V and J calls rely on TCRdb rather than the paper's analysis. Here the sample has about 1.7 million distinct CDR3 sequences; about 32% occur a single time. The ten largest clones represent around 0.3% of the sample.

Points the paper makes about the study in general: Abundant cord blood beta clonotypes had fewer insertions, young adult naive repertoires showed a similar but weaker trend, and memory repertoires showed no such trend. Because the same donors could not be followed over many years, the conclusions depended on cross-sectional statistical analysis. A weaker excess of twin sharing was found in beta out-of-frame sequences because the signal-to-noise ratio was lowered by fewer shared sequences. Out-of-frame TCR alpha sequences shared between twins showed an excess of low generation-probability sequences compared with coincidental sharing between unrelated individuals. Recombination models systematically underestimated out-of-frame TCR alpha sharing in monozygotic twins but agreed with sharing between unrelated individuals. Invariant T cells such as MAIT and iNKT could partly confound zero-insertion analyses, though diverse VJ usage argued against this for most clonotypes.

All donors were healthy Caucasians. For this clonotype: Its cognate antigen has yet to be identified. It has no much larger one-base neighbor in the sample; base qualities were not kept.

CDR1 and CDR2 were assigned from the germline V gene (reference sequence) as SEHNR and FQNEAQ. V and J are trimmed by 10 bases and 4 bases, and the gene matches miss 13 bases of the junction. Spanning cysteine to phenylalanine, the CDR3 consists of 14 amino acids. Just CDR3 DNA is preserved here, 42 bases in frame from base 1. Sample: cord blood. The chain is made from TRBV7-9 and TRBJ2-7, with 7 bases matching TRBD2. The sequence was obtained from a newborn girl in good health. Here the CDR3 is given as CATSSPGLPYEQYF. The DNA reads as follows: TGTGCCACCTCCAGTCCGGGACTACCGTACGAGCAGTACTTC.